The T cell receptor (beta chain) described here comes from a study of blood T cell repertoires in COVID-19. The CDR3 is 15 amino acids. V lost 4 bases to trimming and J lost 4 bases, with 13 bases between them. Germline V CDR1 and CDR2: LGHNA, YNFKEQ. Sequencing used immunoSEQ multiplex PCR; TCRdb keeps in-frame clones, though not all of them. The sample has 81,000 or so clones, roughly 77% seen once. Source material: peripheral blood. The chain joins TRBV4-2 to TRBJ1-4, with D possibly matching TRBD1 (6 bases). The sequence was collected from a human donor in a cohort sampled during active COVID-19. The CDR3 sequence is CASSPQGGGNEKLFF. The CDR3 DNA reads as TGTGCCAGCAGCCCCCAGGGAGGGGGTAATGAAAAACTGTTTTTT.